This record looks at one T cell receptor beta chain sequence and its context. Participant-given clinical history determined each cohort assignment. Recovered participants had two consecutive negative NP/OP PCR tests, healthcare professional clearance, or symptom resolution. Germline V gives CDR1 SGHRS, CDR2 YFSETQ. The CDR3 contains 16 residues. The V and J ends lost 5 bases and 7 bases respectively, with 21 bases between them. This record belongs to a study of blood T cell repertoires in COVID-19. On the study more broadly: Sample material is recorded as cDNA or gDNA derived from T cells, B-cell-depleted T cells, or PBMCs.

Original handling: Nucleated cell number was recorded as an estimate derived from reference gene primer amplification. The data were produced by immunoSEQ multiplex PCR, yet TCRdb's version contains in-frame clones alone and is incomplete. That table furnishes V, J and clone size, whereas the DNA furnished D and trimming. This table has about 150,000 clones, around 80% appearing once. The V call is TRBV5-1, the J call TRBJ1-4; D is ambiguous. The receptor was derived from a woman aged 50 to 60 who had recovered from COVID-19. Sequences were obtained from PBMCs or T cells enriched from blood (not recorded which). Here the CDR3 reads CASRPEPGGWVEKLFF. The CDR3 region has the DNA TGCGCCAGCAGGCCAGAGCCGGGAGGTTGGGTTGAAAAACTGTTTTTT.